This T cell receptor beta chain was sequenced for a study of blood T cell repertoires in COVID-19. Study summary: The study drew acute and convalescent COVID-19 samples from the United States, Italy and Spain. T cells, B-cell-depleted T cells, or PBMCs supplied cDNA or gDNA.

Original methodology: The authors estimated nucleated cell counts from reference gene primer amplification. Assay used: immunoSEQ multiplex PCR; TCRdb lists only in-frame clones, some missing. From that table come the V and J calls and clone size; the DNA was used to work out D and trimming. The sample gives some 220,000 clones, more than 70% of which show up once; roughly 12% is in the top ten. Germline CDR1 and CDR2: GTSNPN and SVGIG (reference sequence). The V segment lost 2 bases and the J segment 7 bases; nucleotides outside the gene matches: 7. CDR3 length: 13 amino acids. The sequence was obtained from a human donor in a cohort sampled during active COVID-19. Sequencing was carried out using peripheral blood. The V and J genes are TRBV30 and TRBJ1-2; 7 bases are shared with TRBD1. The CDR3 DNA is TGTGCCTGGAGTAAGGGGGCCGTGGGTGGCTACACCTTC. Translation gives CAWSKGAVGGYTF. The variable domain in full, completed from reference TRBV30 and TRBJ1-2, reads SQTIHQWPATLVQPVGSPLSLECTVEGTSNPNLYWYRQAAGRGLQLLFYSVGIGQISSEVPQNLSASRPQDRQFILSSKKLLLSDSGFYLCAWSKGAVGGYTFGSGTRLTVV.